This is a list of T cell receptor beta chains from one sample in a study of blood T cell repertoires in COVID-19. TCRdb's copy holds only in-frame clones and misses some; the assay was immunoSEQ multiplex PCR. The sample has about 350,000 clones, about 90% seen once. Material for sequencing was PBMCs or T cells enriched from blood (not recorded which). The receptors were gathered from a woman aged 25 to 39 who had recovered from COVID-19. Each CDR3 is given with its conserved first and last residue. Each record gives: clone size, V gene, J gene, D gene, CDR3 protein, CDR3 DNA. A D gene is named only where the DNA matches it firmly. For some rows the clone size is stated as once, few or many, or as a class when expanded; others skip it.

size: -
V: TRBV5-1
J: TRBJ2-1
D: TRBD2
CDR3: CASSLGAAGVISNEQFF
DNA: TGCGCCAGCAGCTTGGGGGCGGCGGGAGTAATTTCCAATGAGCAGTTCTTC

size: -
V: TRBV7-2
J: TRBJ2-7
D: TRBD1
CDR3: CASRPGQGLSYEQYF
DNA: TGTGCCAGCAGACCCGGACAGGGATTATCCTACGAGCAGTACTTC

size: -
V: TRBV30
J: TRBJ1-3
D: TRBD1
CDR3: CAWSAPQGAGNTIYF
DNA: TGTGCCTGGAGTGCTCCACAGGGGGCAGGAAACACCATATATTTT

size: -
V: TRBV2
J: TRBJ2-1
D: TRBD1
CDR3: CASSLTGGYEQFF
DNA: TGTGCCAGCAGTCTGACAGGGGGCTATGAGCAGTTCTTC

size: -
V: TRBV24-1
J: TRBJ2-1
D: TRBD2
CDR3: CATGLAGPYNEQFF
DNA: TGTGCCACCGGACTAGCGGGGCCATACAATGAGCAGTTCTTC

size: -
V: TRBV28
J: TRBJ1-5
D: -
CDR3: CASRRDPGHSHF
DNA: TGTGCCAGCAGACGAGACCCGGGACATTCGCATTTT

size: -
V: TRBV28
J: TRBJ2-5
D: -
CDR3: CASSSNTHQGGETQYF
DNA: TGTGCCAGCAGCTCAAATACCCACCAGGGAGGAGAGACCCAGTACTTC

size: -
V: TRBV10-3
J: TRBJ2-7
D: -
CDR3: CAIVALRGRFYEQYF
DNA: TGTGCCATCGTGGCCCTTAGGGGGAGATTCTACGAGCAGTACTTC

size: -
V: TRBV3-1/TRBV3-2
J: TRBJ1-1
D: TRBD1
CDR3: CASSQDQGVGEAFF
DNA: TGTGCCAGCAGCCAAGATCAGGGGGTGGGTGAAGCTTTCTTT

size: -
V: TRBV2
J: TRBJ1-2
D: -
CDR3: CASSETPGFLIYGYTF
DNA: TGTGCCAGCAGTGAAACCCCCGGGTTCCTTATATATGGCTACACCTTC

size: -
V: TRBV10-3
J: TRBJ1-4
D: TRBD1
CDR3: CAISGDRADEKLFF
DNA: TGTGCCATCAGTGGGGACAGGGCAGATGAAAAACTGTTTTTT

size: -
V: TRBV4-1
J: TRBJ1-1
D: TRBD1
CDR3: CASSQRQGANTEAFF
DNA: TGCGCCAGCAGCCAGCGACAGGGGGCGAACACTGAAGCTTTCTTT

size: -
V: TRBV9
J: TRBJ2-1
D: TRBD2
CDR3: CASSELAGSSYNEQFF
DNA: TGTGCCAGCAGCGAATTAGCGGGAAGCTCCTACAATGAGCAGTTCTTC

size: few
V: TRBV7-9
J: TRBJ2-5
D: -
CDR3: CASSFGLATGSQYF
DNA: TGTGCCAGCAGCTTCGGTCTAGCGACGGGGTCCCAGTACTTC

size: -
V: TRBV27
J: TRBJ2-7
D: -
CDR3: CASSLTPGVRYEQYF
DNA: TGTGCCAGCAGTTTAACACCGGGAGTAAGGTACGAGCAGTACTTC

size: few
V: TRBV3-1/TRBV3-2
J: TRBJ1-2
D: TRBD1
CDR3: CASSRGTGQGYGYTF
DNA: TGTGCCAGCAGCCGTGGGACAGGGCAGGGCTATGGCTACACCTTC

size: -
V: TRBV10-3
J: TRBJ2-7
D: TRBD1
CDR3: CAISDGTGSDEQYF
DNA: TGTGCCATCAGTGACGGGACAGGGTCCGACGAGCAGTACTTC

size: -
V: TRBV9
J: TRBJ1-3
D: -
CDR3: CASSAQGNSGNTIYF
DNA: TGTGCCAGCAGCGCACAGGGTAACTCGGGAAACACCATATATTTT

size: -
V: TRBV27
J: TRBJ1-5
D: -
CDR3: CASSLNPRSNQPQHF
DNA: TGTGCCAGCAGTTTAAACCCGAGAAGCAATCAGCCCCAGCATTTT

size: once
V: TRBV14
J: TRBJ1-2
D: -
CDR3: CASSQELGTKKTYGYTF
DNA: TGTGCCAGCAGCCAAGAGTTGGGGACAAAAAAGACCTATGGCTACACCTTC

size: -
V: TRBV7-2
J: TRBJ2-2
D: -
CDR3: CASSLALNSGTGELFF
DNA: TGTGCCAGCAGCTTAGCGTTAAATTCGGGGACCGGGGAGCTGTTTTTT

size: -
V: TRBV6-5
J: TRBJ2-2
D: -
CDR3: CASSYSREHTGELFF
DNA: TGTGCCAGCAGTTACTCGCGGGAACACACCGGGGAGCTGTTTTTT

size: -
V: TRBV2
J: TRBJ1-4
D: TRBD1
CDR3: CASNRDRGATNEKLFF
DNA: TGTGCCAGCAATCGAGACAGGGGAGCAACTAATGAAAAACTGTTTTTT

size: -
V: TRBV11-2
J: TRBJ2-2
D: TRBD2
CDR3: CASVGLAGVRAGELFF
DNA: TGTGCCAGTGTAGGACTAGCGGGAGTTAGGGCCGGGGAGCTGTTTTTT

size: -
V: TRBV11-2
J: TRBJ2-4
D: -
CDR3: CASSPVERYKNIQYF
DNA: TGTGCCAGCAGCCCGGTGGAGCGATACAAAAACATTCAGTACTTC

size: -
V: TRBV20-1
J: TRBJ1-2
D: TRBD1
CDR3: CSASLQGASSGYTF
DNA: TGCAGTGCTAGTCTGCAGGGGGCGTCGTCAGGCTACACCTTC

size: -
V: TRBV29-1
J: TRBJ1-4
D: TRBD1
CDR3: CSAQRQGGEKLFF
DNA: TGCAGCGCCCAACGGCAGGGGGGTGAAAAACTGTTTTTT

size: -
V: TRBV5-6
J: TRBJ2-6
D: TRBD1
CDR3: CASSQTTGYGANVLTF
DNA: TGTGCCAGCAGCCAGACGACAGGGTATGGGGCCAACGTCCTGACTTTC

size: -
V: TRBV25-1
J: TRBJ1-2
D: -
CDR3: CASSFPHPKGDYGYTF
DNA: TGTGCCAGCAGTTTTCCTCATCCTAAAGGGGACTATGGCTACACCTTC

size: -
V: TRBV3-1/TRBV3-2
J: TRBJ2-3
D: TRBD2
CDR3: CASSPRTSGRGSDTQYF
DNA: TGTGCCAGCAGCCCTCGGACTAGCGGGAGGGGGTCAGATACGCAGTATTTT

size: -
V: TRBV28
J: TRBJ1-4
D: -
CDR3: CASSFSGDEKLFF
DNA: TGTGCCAGCAGTTTCTCAGGGGATGAAAAACTGTTTTTT

size: -
V: TRBV5-4
J: TRBJ2-7
D: TRBD2
CDR3: CASSQGSPAGAYEQYF
DNA: TGTGCCAGCAGCCAGGGGTCCCCAGCGGGAGCCTACGAGCAGTACTTC

size: -
V: TRBV3-1/TRBV3-2
J: TRBJ2-7
D: TRBD2
CDR3: CASSQNLAGGGEQYF
DNA: TGTGCCAGCAGCCAAAACCTAGCGGGGGGCGGCGAGCAGTACTTC

size: -
V: TRBV7-9
J: TRBJ2-3
D: -
CDR3: CASSLDSSRPTDTQYF
DNA: TGTGCCAGCAGCCTGGATTCTAGCCGACCCACAGATACGCAGTATTTT

size: -
V: TRBV12-3/TRBV12-4
J: TRBJ2-1
D: -
CDR3: CASSRPGRNEQFF
DNA: TGTGCCAGCAGCCGGCCAGGGAGGAATGAGCAGTTCTTC

size: -
V: TRBV19
J: TRBJ2-1
D: TRBD2
CDR3: CASSSSGSGNEQFF
DNA: TGTGCCAGTAGTTCGAGCGGGAGTGGTAATGAGCAGTTCTTC

size: -
V: TRBV7-9
J: TRBJ1-4
D: -
CDR3: CASSLWGDEKLFF
DNA: TGTGCCAGCAGCCTATGGGGGGATGAAAAACTGTTTTTT

size: -
V: TRBV28
J: TRBJ2-7
D: -
CDR3: CASSFRTGSYEQYF
DNA: TGTGCCAGCAGTTTTAGGACTGGCAGCTACGAGCAGTACTTC